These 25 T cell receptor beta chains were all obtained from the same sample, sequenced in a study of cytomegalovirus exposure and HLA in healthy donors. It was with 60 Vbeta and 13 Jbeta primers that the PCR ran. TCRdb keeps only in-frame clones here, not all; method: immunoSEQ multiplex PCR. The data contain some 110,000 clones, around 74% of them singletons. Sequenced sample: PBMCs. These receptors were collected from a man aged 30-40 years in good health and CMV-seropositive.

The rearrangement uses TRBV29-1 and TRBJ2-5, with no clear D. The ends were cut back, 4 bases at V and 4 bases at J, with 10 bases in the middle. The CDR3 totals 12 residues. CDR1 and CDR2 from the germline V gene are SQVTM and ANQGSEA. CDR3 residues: CSVVVRGETQYF. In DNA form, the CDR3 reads TGCAGCGTTGTAGTGAGAGGAGAGACCCAGTACTTC.

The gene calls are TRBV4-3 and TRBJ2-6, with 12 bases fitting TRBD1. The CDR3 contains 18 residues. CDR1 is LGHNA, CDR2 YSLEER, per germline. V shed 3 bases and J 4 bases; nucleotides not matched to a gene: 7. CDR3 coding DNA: TGCGCCAGCAGCCACGCCGGGACAGGGGGCGCCGGGGCCAACGTCCTGACTTTC. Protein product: CASSHAGTGGAGANVLTF.

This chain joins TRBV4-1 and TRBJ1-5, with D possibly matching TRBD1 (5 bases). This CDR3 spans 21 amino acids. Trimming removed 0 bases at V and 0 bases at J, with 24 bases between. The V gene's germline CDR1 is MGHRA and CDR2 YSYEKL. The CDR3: CASSQDRGGRMGGYSNQPQHF. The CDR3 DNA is TGCGCCAGCAGCCAAGATCGGGGGGGTCGAATGGGGGGATATAGCAATCAGCCCCAGCATTTT.

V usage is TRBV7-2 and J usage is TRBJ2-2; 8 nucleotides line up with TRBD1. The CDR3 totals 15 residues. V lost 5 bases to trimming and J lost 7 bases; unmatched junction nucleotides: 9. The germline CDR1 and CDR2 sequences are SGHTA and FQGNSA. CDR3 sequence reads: CASSPNRGNVGELFF. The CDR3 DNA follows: TGTGCCAGCAGCCCCAACAGGGGGAATGTCGGGGAGCTGTTTTTT.

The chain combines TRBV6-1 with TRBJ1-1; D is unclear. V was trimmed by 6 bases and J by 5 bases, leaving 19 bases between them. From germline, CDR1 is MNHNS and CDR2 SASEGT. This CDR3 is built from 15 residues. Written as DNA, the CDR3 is TGTGCCAGCAGAGAGGACTCCCAAGGGAGGACTGAAGCTTTCTTT. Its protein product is CASREDSQGRTEAFF.

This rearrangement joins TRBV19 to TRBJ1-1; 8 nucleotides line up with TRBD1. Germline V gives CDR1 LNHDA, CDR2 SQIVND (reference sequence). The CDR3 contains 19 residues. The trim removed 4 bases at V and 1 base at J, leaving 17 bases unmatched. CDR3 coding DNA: TGTGCCAGTAGTACTCGCCGACCAAGGACAGGGCGAAGGAACACTGAAGCTTTCTTT. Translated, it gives CASSTRRPRTGRRNTEAFF.

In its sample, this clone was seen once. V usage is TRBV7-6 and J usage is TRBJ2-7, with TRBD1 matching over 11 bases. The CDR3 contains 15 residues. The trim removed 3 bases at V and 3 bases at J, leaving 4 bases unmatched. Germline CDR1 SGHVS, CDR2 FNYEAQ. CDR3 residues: CASSFGTGGSYEQYF. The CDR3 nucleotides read TGTGCCAGCAGCTTCGGGACAGGGGGGAGCTACGAGCAGTACTTC. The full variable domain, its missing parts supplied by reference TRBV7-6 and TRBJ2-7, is GAGVSQSPRYKVTKRGQDVALRCDPISGHVSLYWYRQALGQGPEFLTYFNYEAQQDKSGLPNDRFSAERPEGSISTLTIQRTEQRDSAMYRCASSFGTGGSYEQYFGPGTRLTVT.

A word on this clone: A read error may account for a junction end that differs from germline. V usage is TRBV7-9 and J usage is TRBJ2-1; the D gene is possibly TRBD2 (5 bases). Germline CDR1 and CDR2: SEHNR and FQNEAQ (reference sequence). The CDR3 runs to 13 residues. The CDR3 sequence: CSSSFPGGNEQFF. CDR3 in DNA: TGTTCCAGCAGCTTCCCAGGAGGCAATGAGCAGTTCTTC. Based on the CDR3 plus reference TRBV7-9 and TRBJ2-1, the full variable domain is DTGVSQNPRHKITKRGQNVTFRCDPISEHNRLYWYRQTLGQGPEFLTYFQNEAQLEKSRLLSDRFSAERPKGSFSTLEIQRTEQGDSAMYLCSSSFPGGNEQFFGPGTRLTVL.

The CDR3 DNA reads as TGTGCCAGCAACCCGGGACAAGCAACTAATGAAAAACTGTTTTTT. It yields the protein CASNPGQATNEKLFF. The V call is TRBV28, the J call TRBJ1-4; D might be TRBD1 (6 bases). CDR3 size: 15 residues. From germline, CDR1 is MDHEN and CDR2 SYDVKM. The V gene lost 7 bases and the J gene lost 0 bases, with 12 bases spanning the gap.

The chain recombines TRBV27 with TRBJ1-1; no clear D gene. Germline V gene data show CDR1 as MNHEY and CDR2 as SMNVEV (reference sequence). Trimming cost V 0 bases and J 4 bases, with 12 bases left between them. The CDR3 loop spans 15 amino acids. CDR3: CASSLSRGWGTEAFF. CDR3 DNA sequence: TGTGCCAGCAGTTTATCGCGGGGTTGGGGCACTGAAGCTTTCTTT.

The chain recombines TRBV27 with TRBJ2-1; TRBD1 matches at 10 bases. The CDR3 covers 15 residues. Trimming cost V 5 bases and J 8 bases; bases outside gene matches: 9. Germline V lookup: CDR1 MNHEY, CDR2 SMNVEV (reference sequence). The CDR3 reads CASSERGTGVYEQFF. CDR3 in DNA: TGTGCCAGCAGTGAGCGGGGGACAGGGGTTTATGAGCAGTTCTTC.

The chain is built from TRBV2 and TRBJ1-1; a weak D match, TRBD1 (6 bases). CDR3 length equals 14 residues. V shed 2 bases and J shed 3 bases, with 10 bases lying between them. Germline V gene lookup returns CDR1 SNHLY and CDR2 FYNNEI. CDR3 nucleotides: TGTGCCAGCAGTGAACCGCAGGGGCACACTGAAGCTTTCTTT. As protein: CASSEPQGHTEAFF.

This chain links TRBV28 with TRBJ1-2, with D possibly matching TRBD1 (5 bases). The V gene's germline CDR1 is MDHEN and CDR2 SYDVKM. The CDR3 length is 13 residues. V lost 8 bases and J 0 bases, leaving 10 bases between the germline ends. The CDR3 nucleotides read TGTGCCAGCGGGGGGAGATCTAACTATGGCTACACCTTC. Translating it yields CASGGRSNYGYTF.

CDR3 in amino acids: CASSSWGRGDYNEQFF. DNA for the CDR3: TGTGCCAGCAGCTCCTGGGGGCGGGGGGACTACAATGAGCAGTTCTTC. The chain has TRBV7-2 and TRBJ2-1; 8 nucleotides match TRBD2. J gave up 3 bases and V 4 bases, and 8 bases lay outside the gene matches. The germline gives CDR1 SGHTA, CDR2 FQGNSA. This CDR3 has 16 amino acids.

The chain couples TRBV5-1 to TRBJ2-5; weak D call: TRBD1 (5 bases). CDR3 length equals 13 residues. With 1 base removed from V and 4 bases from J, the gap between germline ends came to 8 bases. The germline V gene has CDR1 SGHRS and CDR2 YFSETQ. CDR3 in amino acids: CASSLQGSETQYF. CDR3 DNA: TGCGCCAGCAGCTTGCAGGGTTCAGAGACCCAGTACTTC.

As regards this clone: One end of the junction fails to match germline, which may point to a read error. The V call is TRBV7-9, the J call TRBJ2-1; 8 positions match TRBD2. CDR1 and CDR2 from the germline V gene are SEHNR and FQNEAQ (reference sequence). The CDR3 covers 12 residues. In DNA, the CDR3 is TGTGCCAGCAGCTTAGCGCCCGGACTAGCTATCTTC. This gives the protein CASSLAPGLAIF.

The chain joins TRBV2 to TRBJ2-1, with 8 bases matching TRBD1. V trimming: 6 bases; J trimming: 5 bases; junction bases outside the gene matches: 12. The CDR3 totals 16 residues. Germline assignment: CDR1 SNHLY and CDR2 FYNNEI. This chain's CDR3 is CASSRGRTGMNNEQFF. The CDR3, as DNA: TGTGCCAGCAGCCGGGGGCGGACAGGGATGAACAATGAGCAGTTCTTC.

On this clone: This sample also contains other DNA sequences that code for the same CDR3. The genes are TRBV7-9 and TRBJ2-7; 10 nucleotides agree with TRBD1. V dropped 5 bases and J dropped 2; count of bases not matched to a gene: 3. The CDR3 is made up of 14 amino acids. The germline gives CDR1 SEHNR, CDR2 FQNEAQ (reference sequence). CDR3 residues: CASSLGQGAYEQYF. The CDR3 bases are TGTGCCAGCAGCCTAGGACAGGGGGCCTACGAGCAGTACTTC.

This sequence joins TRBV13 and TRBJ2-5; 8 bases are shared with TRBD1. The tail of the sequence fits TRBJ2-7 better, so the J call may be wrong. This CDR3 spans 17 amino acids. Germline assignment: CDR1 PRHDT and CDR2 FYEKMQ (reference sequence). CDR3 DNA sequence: TGTGCCAGCAGCTTACGACGATGGGACAGGCGCTCCTACGAGCAGTACTTC. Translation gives CASSLRRWDRRSYEQYF.

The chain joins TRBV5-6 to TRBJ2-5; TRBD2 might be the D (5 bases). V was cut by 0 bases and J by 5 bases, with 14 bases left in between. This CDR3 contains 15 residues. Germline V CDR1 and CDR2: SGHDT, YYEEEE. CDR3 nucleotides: TGTGCCAGCAGCTTGGCCGGGGTGGCCGCCGAGACCCAGTACTTC. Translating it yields CASSLAGVAAETQYF.

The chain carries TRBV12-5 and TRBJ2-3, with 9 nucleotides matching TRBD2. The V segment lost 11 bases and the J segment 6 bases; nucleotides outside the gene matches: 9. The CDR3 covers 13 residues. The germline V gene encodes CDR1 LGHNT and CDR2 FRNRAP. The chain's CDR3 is CAGASSGGDTQYF. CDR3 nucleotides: TGTGCTGGTGCCTCAAGCGGGGGGGATACGCAGTATTTT.

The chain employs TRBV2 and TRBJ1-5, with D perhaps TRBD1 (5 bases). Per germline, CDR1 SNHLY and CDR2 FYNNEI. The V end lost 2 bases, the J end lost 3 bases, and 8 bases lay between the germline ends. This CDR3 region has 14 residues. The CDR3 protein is CASSEMGPNQPQHF. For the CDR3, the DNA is TGTGCCAGCAGTGAAATGGGGCCCAATCAGCCCCAGCATTTT.

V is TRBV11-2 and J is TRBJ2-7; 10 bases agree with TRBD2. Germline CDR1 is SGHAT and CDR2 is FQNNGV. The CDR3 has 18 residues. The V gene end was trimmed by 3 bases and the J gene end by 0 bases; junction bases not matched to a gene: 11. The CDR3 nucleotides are TGTGCCAGCAGCTTCGGGCCTAGCGGGGGCCTACGCTCCTACGAGCAGTACTTC. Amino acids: CASSFGPSGGLRSYEQYF.

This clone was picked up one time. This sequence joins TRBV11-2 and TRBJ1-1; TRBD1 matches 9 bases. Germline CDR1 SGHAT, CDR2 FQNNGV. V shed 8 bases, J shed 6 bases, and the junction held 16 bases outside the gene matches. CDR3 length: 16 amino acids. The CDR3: CASGSTLRDREAEAFF. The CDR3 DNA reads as TGTGCCAGCGGTTCGACTCTCCGGGACAGGGAGGCTGAAGCTTTCTTT.

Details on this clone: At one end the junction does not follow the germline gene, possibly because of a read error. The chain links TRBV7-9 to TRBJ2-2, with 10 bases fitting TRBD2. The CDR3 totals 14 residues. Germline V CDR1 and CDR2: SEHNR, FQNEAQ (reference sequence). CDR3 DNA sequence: TGTTCCAGCAGAGGACTAGCGGAGACCGGGGAGCTGTTTTTT. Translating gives CSSRGLAETGELFF.